Following are 4 T cell receptor beta chains from one sample sequenced in a study of low-dose radiotherapy and immunotherapy resistance in tumors. Sample time point: before trial treatment. Covering alpha and beta chains, TRAV- and TRBV-specific primers were used for the first-strand cDNA. A roughly 20-cycle PCR with a constant-region primer and V-primer adapter amplified TCRs. TCRdb re-called the reads with MiXCR, one entry per CDR3 protein. The sample carries 60,000 to 75,000 distinct CDR3 sequences, more than 25% recorded once. This specimen consisted of PBMCs, obtained before treatment. The receptors shown here come from a male donor with rectosigmoid adenocarcinoma.

This clonotype was counted many times. In nucleotides, the CDR3 is TGTGCCAGCAGTGTAACGTTAGAGGACCAGAGGGAGACCCAGTACTTC. This gives the protein CASSVTLEDQRETQYF. The chain recombines TRBV12-3 or TRBV12-4 with TRBJ2-5; D unclear. Trimming removed 5 bases from V and 5 bases from J, with 21 bases in between. This CDR3 region has 16 residues.

The table lists this clonotype with many counts. V and J are TRBV6-8 and TRBJ2-5; D ambiguous. The CDR3 runs 14 residues. The V end was cut by 7 bases, the J end by 7 bases, with 19 bases between. Germline CDR1 MNHGY, CDR2 SAAAGT. CDR3 sequence reads: CASTDSRSLGTQYF. CDR3 nucleotides: TGTGCCAGCACCGACTCTAGGAGTTTGGGGACCCAGTACTTC.

This clonotype was observed at least ten times. This chain links TRBV6-6 with TRBJ2-1, with TRBD2 matching 14 bases. After removal of 2 bases from V and 7 bases from J, the junction contained 10 bases not matched to a gene. Germline V gene lookup returns CDR1 MNHNY and CDR2 SVGAGI (reference sequence). The CDR3 contains 18 residues. The CDR3 sequence: CASSYAPGLAGAGNEQFF. The CDR3, as DNA: TGTGCCAGCAGTTACGCACCGGGACTAGCGGGAGCTGGGAATGAGCAGTTCTTC.

This clonotype has a handful of counts. The likely explanation is a read error, given a far larger clone one base away. This sequence joins TRBV5-1 and TRBJ2-7; 11 positions match TRBD2. Looked up from germline, CDR1 is SGHRS and CDR2 is YFSETQ. Trimming took 2 bases from V and 7 from J; bases not matched to a gene: 11. This CDR3 spans 16 amino acids. Here the CDR3 DNA reads TGCGCCAGCAGCTTTAGCGGGAGGGCGAATCCTGCTGAGCAGTACTTC. Translating it yields CASSFSGRANPAEQYF.